This T cell receptor beta chain derives from a study of blood T cell repertoires in COVID-19. Study-wide context: Sites across the United States, Italy and Spain contributed samples from acute and convalescent COVID-19. The cDNA or gDNA used as material had been derived from T cells, B-cell-depleted T cells, or PBMCs.

How the authors handled the data: Nucleated cell number was recorded as an estimate derived from reference gene primer amplification. The assay was immunoSEQ multiplex PCR, and TCRdb's table has in-frame clones only and misses some. The DNA was the basis for D and trimming; V, J and clone size are from that table. Among 60,000 to 85,000 clones listed, over 65% were seen once. This clone occurred a few times. The TCR originated in a human donor with acute or convalescent COVID-19. The donor label of this sample is uncertain. The source material was peripheral blood.

The CDR3 region is CASGGRGYADTQYF. CDR3 DNA sequence: TGTGCAAGCGGGGGCAGGGGATATGCAGATACGCAGTATTTT. The chain carries TRBV25-1 and TRBJ2-3, with 8 bases matching TRBD2. This CDR3 is 14 amino acids long. Germline V gene lookup returns CDR1 MGHDK and CDR2 SYGVNS.